The table lists the clone carrying this T cell receptor beta chain with a few counts. These data belong to a study of PD-1 blockade in mismatch repair-deficient tumors. Some clones are missing from TCRdb's copy, which holds only in-frame ones; the method was immunoSEQ multiplex PCR. This repertoire shows fewer than 20,000 clones, roughly 84% found once; its top ten account for 3.4%. Source: PBMCs, taken 4 weeks after starting pembrolizumab. The sequence was obtained from an adult with mismatch repair-deficient cancer.

The CDR3 reads CASSDSEADTQYF. The CDR3 DNA reads as TGTGCCAGCAGTGACTCGGAGGCAGATACGCAGTATTTT. This chain uses TRBV6-4 with TRBJ2-3; the D gene is possibly TRBD2 (5 bases). This CDR3 region has 13 residues. Germline V gene sequence: CDR1 MRHNA, CDR2 SNTAGT. Trimming took 0 bases from V and 4 from J, leaving 5 bases between them.